The source of this T cell receptor beta chain is a study of OX40 agonist ivuxolimab in advanced cancers. General study results and limits: Clonal expansion by week 6 occurred in CD4+ and CD8+ blood T cells (at 0.1 to 3.0 mg/kg).

As concerns this clone: Its target is not known.

Germline assignment: CDR1 SGHKS and CDR2 YYEKEE (reference sequence). V was shortened by 6 bases and J by 1 base, with 14 bases between the two germline ends. The CDR3 is 14 residues long. The repertoire was sequenced with immunoSEQ multiplex PCR; TCRdb's copy has only in-frame clones and lacks some. The sample consists of around 26,000 clones, approximately 85% of them appearing once. The gene calls are TRBV5-5 and TRBJ2-7; D ambiguous. The material was CD4+ or CD8+ T cells sorted from blood, obtained in a trial of the OX40 agonist ivuxolimab. The origin of this receptor is an adult with an advanced solid tumor such as melanoma, head and neck, liver or kidney cancer. CDR3 in amino acids: CASTFRVGSYEQYF. The CDR3 nucleotides read TGTGCCAGCACCTTTAGGGTTGGATCCTACGAGCAGTACTTC.